The clone carrying this T cell receptor beta chain came up many times. What it binds is not known. It was by 5'RACE with 10-nucleotide random UMIs that the cDNA was made. Via MiXCR, TCRdb re-called the 5' RACE reads, giving one row per CDR3 protein. The sample lists 35,000 to 40,000 distinct CDR3 sequences, roughly 12% occurring once. The junction had 14 bases not matched to a gene; V was cut back by 7 bases and J by 5 bases. The CDR3 extends over 16 amino acids. This sample was included in a study of neurological immune-mediated disorders. The study, taken as a whole, reports: Private repertoires in all groups were suggested by the finding that expanded clones across subjects shared no CDR3 amino acid sequences.

Use was made of about 920,000 CD4+ or CD8+ T cells in sorted libraries. The sequencing sample was made of CD4+ T cells from blood. This TCR was sampled from a woman aged 25 to 45 with HTLV-1-associated myelopathy (HAM/TSP). The V gene is TRBV12-3 or TRBV12-4, the J gene TRBJ2-1; 7 positions match TRBD1. The CDR3 sequence is CASTPGTRGPHNEQFF. The CDR3, as DNA: TGTGCCAGCACCCCCGGCACGAGGGGGCCTCACAATGAGCAGTTCTTC.